This T cell receptor (beta chain) was observed in a study of T cells in Graves' hyperthyroidism and ophthalmopathy. Study-level points and caveats: Most clonotypes expanded in the thyroid (above 0.001) were also present in blood.

CDR3 length equals 13 residues. Per germline, CDR1 SQVTM and CDR2 ANQGSEA. J gave up 9 bases and V 6 bases, and 3 bases lay outside the gene matches. Using RNA transcripts as the source, TCR beta CDR3 regions were amplified. The TCR CDR3 was amplified in a first-round RT-PCR using the HTBI primer set. MiXCR was run by TCRdb on the multiplex PCR reads, yielding one entry per CDR3 protein. The sample has 500,000 to 650,000 distinct CDR3 sequences; roughly 45% are singletons. The sample holds a few counts of this clonotype. What it binds is not known. Sequencing was carried out using peripheral blood or thyroid tissue (not recorded which). This receptor was taken from an adult woman with Graves' disease, either hyperthyroidism or ophthalmopathy (not recorded which). This chain uses TRBV29-1 with TRBJ1-6; 12 bases match TRBD1. The CDR3 here is CSVGTGGASPLHF. The CDR3 bases are TGCAGCGTGGGGACAGGGGGCGCTTCACCCCTCCACTTT.